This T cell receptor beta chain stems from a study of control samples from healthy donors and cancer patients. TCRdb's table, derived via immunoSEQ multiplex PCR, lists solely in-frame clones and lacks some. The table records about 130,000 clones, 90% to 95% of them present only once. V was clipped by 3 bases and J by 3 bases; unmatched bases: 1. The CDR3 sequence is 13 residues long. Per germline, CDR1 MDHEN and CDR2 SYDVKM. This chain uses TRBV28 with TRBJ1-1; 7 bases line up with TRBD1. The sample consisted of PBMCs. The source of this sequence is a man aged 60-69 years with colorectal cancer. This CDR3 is CASSLGQHTEAFF. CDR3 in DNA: TGTGCCAGCAGTTTGGGACAGCACACTGAAGCTTTCTTT. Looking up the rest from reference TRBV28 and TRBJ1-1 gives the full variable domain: DVKVTQSSRYLVKRTGEKVFLECVQDMDHENMFWYRQDPGLGLRLIYFSYDVKMKEKGDIPEGYSVSREKKERFSLILESASTNQTSMYLCASSLGQHTEAFFGQGTRLTVV.